This T cell receptor beta chain derives from a study of neurological immune-mediated disorders (dated by TCRdb to the late 2010s). As for the study more broadly: Among the approximately 34 multiple sclerosis patients, approximately 30 had relapsing-remitting MS and 3 had secondary progressive MS. Using UMI-based sequencing, the study compared peripheral blood TCR-beta repertoires from patients with HTLV-I-associated myelopathy (HAM/TSP), patients with multiple sclerosis, and healthy controls. The approximately 110 TCR-beta libraries included longitudinal samples, technical triplicates and paired sorted CD4+ and CD8+ T-cell subsets alongside PBMC samples. The cohort was made up of about 66 subjects, consisting of roughly 14 HAM/TSP patients, around 35 multiple sclerosis patients and approximately 20 healthy controls.

This clonotype occurred many times. What this receptor recognizes is not known. No much larger clone is present one base from it, and per-base qualities are unavailable. Unsorted PBMC libraries were generated from 2 million PBMCs stored in RNAlater at -80 °C until RNA extraction. Multiple sclerosis patients were enrolled in a US clinical protocol evaluating disease progression by magnetic resonance imaging. Peripheral blood was subjected to Ficoll-Hypaque density gradient centrifugation to isolate PBMCs, which were then cryopreserved in liquid nitrogen. The germline V gene encodes CDR1 DFQATT and CDR2 SNEGSKA (reference sequence). Counted from cysteine to phenylalanine, this CDR3 has 15 amino acids. Of all the DNA, just the CDR3 is kept, 45 bases in frame from base 1. The junction carries 16 bases between V and J, which are trimmed by 0 bases and 6 bases respectively. Study-wide conclusions, independent of this receptor: Across subjects, expanded clones never shared an identical CDR3 amino acid sequence, which suggests that the TCR-beta repertoires in every group were private. The MS cluster showed no association with clinical or MRI features, and the authors stated that larger cohorts are needed. TCR clonal expansion was highest in HAM/TSP patients and lowest in MS patients, with MS patients falling below even healthy controls. In phylogenetic analysis, the repertoires of 18 of 34 MS patients grouped into a cluster of related CDR3 sequences, which suggests a possible signature at the repertoire level.

cDNA was synthesized by template-switch 5'RACE using a primer with a 10-nucleotide random unique molecular identifier that tagged each TCR transcript. Over 170 million TCR-beta sequences, covering 15-18 subjects, were produced in each sequencing run. The RNeasy kit was used to extract total RNA. Using the KAPA Real-time Library Amplification kit, TCR-beta VDJ regions were amplified with primers for the TCR constant region and the 5'RACE anchor. A first PCR added sample indexes and Illumina adaptors, after which a second PCR increased the library yield. After purification with Ampure beads, the TCR product of roughly 650 bp was size-selected on a 2% E-gel SizeSelection system. Before pooling, library quality was checked on a Bioanalyzer, concentration was measured with Qubit, and libraries were quantified with the Kapa Library Quantification kit. An Illumina HiSeq 2500 was used to sequence the libraries paired-end at 2 x 150 bp. To increase sequence diversity, about 25-30% phiX was spiked into each library pool. On the study's bioinformatics: The quality-filtered reads were processed with the UMI-based MiGEC pipeline, whose error correction step removed more than 80% of the raw TCR sequences. IMGT germline references were used for aligning VDJ genes, and each clonotype was defined as a unique CDR3 amino acid sequence together with its V-J genes. VDJtools evaluated clonal expansion, Shannon diversity and CDR3 relatedness (CalcPairwiseDistances, ClusterSamples); CLCbio workbench built phylogenetic trees. A clone was classed as expanded if it had 8 or more unique UMIs, a cutoff based on coefficient-of-variation modelling across technical triplicates. The raw public reads went through TCRdb reprocessing: fastp at Q25, MiXCR clone calling, in-frame beta chains kept. Rows are unified per CDR3 protein, each entry keeping the most common DNA and genes. The authors' filters were not applied to this entry. This sample holds 35,000 to 40,000 distinct CDR3 sequences; roughly 2.5% were observed only once. In total, the top ten clones hold less than 3% of the sample.

Source material: PBMCs. The rearranged segments are TRBV20-1 and TRBJ2-3, with the D gene uncertain. This receptor was taken from a man in his fifties with multiple sclerosis. In nucleotide form, the sequence is TGCAGTGCTAGAGATTTTGTCAGAAGATTGGATACGCAGTATTTT. Its translation reads: CSARDFVRRLDTQYF.